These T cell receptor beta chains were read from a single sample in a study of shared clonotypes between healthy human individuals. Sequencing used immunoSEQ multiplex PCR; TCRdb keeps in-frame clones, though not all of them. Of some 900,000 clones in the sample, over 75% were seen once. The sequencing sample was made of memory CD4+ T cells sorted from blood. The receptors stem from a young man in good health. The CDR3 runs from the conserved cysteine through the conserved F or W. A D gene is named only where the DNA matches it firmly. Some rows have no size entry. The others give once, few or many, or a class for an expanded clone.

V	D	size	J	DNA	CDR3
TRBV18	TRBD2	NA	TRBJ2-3	TGTGCCAGCTCACCAGTCTCCCTAGCGGGGTCCACAGATACGCAGTATTTT	CASSPVSLAGSTDTQYF
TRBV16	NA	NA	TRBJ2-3	TGTGCCAGCAGCCAAGGTTACAGTGACGATACGCAGTATTTT	CASSQGYSDDTQYF
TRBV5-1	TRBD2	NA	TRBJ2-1	TGCGCCAGCGGGCGGGGGTCCTCATCCTACAATGAGCAGTTCTTC	CASGRGSSSYNEQFF
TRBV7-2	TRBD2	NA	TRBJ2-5	TGTGCCAGCAGCCCCCCGGGGACTAGCCGAGAGACCCAGTACTTC	CASSPPGTSRETQYF
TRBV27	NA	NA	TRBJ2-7	TGTGCCAGCAGTAGGGGGGTCGGCCTCTCCTCCTCCTACGAGCAGTACTTC	CASSRGVGLSSSYEQYF
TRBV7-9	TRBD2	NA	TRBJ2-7	TGTGCCAGCAGCTTACCTCGGACTAGCGGGGACTATTACTCCTACGAGCAGTACTTC	CASSLPRTSGDYYSYEQYF
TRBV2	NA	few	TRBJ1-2	TGTGCCAGCAGTGTTTCCCAGGGAGGCTATGGCTACACCTTC	CASSVSQGGYGYTF
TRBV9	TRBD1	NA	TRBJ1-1	TGTGCCAGCAGCGTAGAAGCTTATGGGACAGGGAGTCACACTGAAGCTTTCTTT	CASSVEAYGTGSHTEAFF
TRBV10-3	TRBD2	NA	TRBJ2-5	TGTGCCATCAGTAGCGGGGGGGCCAGAGAGACCCAGTACTTC	CAISSGGARETQYF
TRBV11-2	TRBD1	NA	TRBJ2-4	TGTGCCAGCAGCCAGACAGGGGACTACATTCAGTACTTC	CASSQTGDYIQYF
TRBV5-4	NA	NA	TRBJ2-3	TGTGCCAGCAGCTTGGCCGAAAGTGCCGGTACGCAGTATTTT	CASSLAESAGTQYF